The clone carrying this T cell receptor beta chain showed up many times. Its antigen is unknown. Moderate-to-severe activity, CAS ≥3, NOSPECS ≥4 and a duration under 3 months were seen in donors with ophthalmopathy. The CDR3 runs to 14 residues. Trimming removed 3 bases from V and 10 bases from J, with 14 bases in between. Germline CDR1 reads SGHDT; CDR2 reads YYEEEE. TCR beta CDR3 regions were amplified from RNA transcripts. HTBI primers were employed in first-round RT-PCR, then a second-round multiplex PCR followed. Each CDR3 protein gets one entry after TCRdb re-called the multiplex PCR reads with MiXCR. The sample includes 45,000 to 60,000 distinct CDR3 sequences, less than 55% of them seen just once. These data belong to a study of Graves' ophthalmopathy and Graves' hyperthyroidism. General study findings and limits: Most thyroid clonotypes expanded beyond 0.001 frequency were also found in blood. As the model predicted ophthalmopathy progression, it achieved a sensitivity of about 71% and a specificity of around 72%.

The chain carries TRBV5-6 and TRBJ1-6; perhaps TRBD1 as D (5 bases). The source material was peripheral blood. This TCR was sampled from an adult woman with Graves' ophthalmopathy. As DNA, the CDR3 is TGTGCCAGCAGCTCTGGGGGGGTCGGGTCACCCCTCCACTTT. It codes for CASSSGGVGSPLHF.